These 17 T cell receptor beta chains originate from one sample sequenced in a study of identical twins. TCRdb recomputed calls from the 5' RACE reads with MiXCR, one row per CDR3 protein. Of around 690,000 distinct CDR3 sequences in the sample, about 20% are singletons; the top ten hold 4% to 5.5%. The data were also submitted as part of a second study, on T cells expressing NK-cell markers.

The specimen sequenced was PBMCs. These receptors were obtained from a young woman in good health.

This clonotype has ten or more counts. V gene TRBV29-1 combines with J gene TRBJ2-1; 10 nucleotides agree with TRBD2. Germline assignment: CDR1 SQVTM and CDR2 ANQGSEA. The ends lost 7 bases at V and 9 bases at J; junction bases unmatched: 12. This CDR3 has 14 residues. CDR3 loop: CSERAGGPSSEQFF. The CDR3 DNA reads TGCAGCGAAAGAGCGGGAGGGCCGAGTAGTGAGCAGTTCTTC.

This chain joins TRBV6-2 or TRBV6-3 and TRBJ2-1; 9 bases line up with TRBD2. CDR3 length: 18 amino acids. Germline V lookup: CDR1 MNHEY, CDR2 SVGEGT. The junction had 9 bases not matched to a gene; V was cut back by 2 bases and J by 1 base. The CDR3 region has the DNA TGTGCCAGCAGTTACGCGGAAAGCGGGAGGAGTTCCTACAATGAGCAGTTCTTC. Translated: CASSYAESGRSSYNEQFF.

This clonotype was seen at least ten times. CDR3 sequence (DNA): TGTGCCAGCAGGTCAAGCCAGAGCTCCTACAATGAGCAGTTCTTC. Translated, it gives CASRSSQSSYNEQFF. The chain combines TRBV12-3 or TRBV12-4 with TRBJ2-1; D not resolved. The V end lost 6 bases, the J end lost 0 bases, and 12 bases lay between the germline ends. This CDR3 is built from 15 residues.

In this sample, this clonotype turned up many times. The chain has TRBV20-1 and TRBJ2-5; D possibly corresponds to TRBD2 (6 bases). The V and J ends lost 4 bases and 2 bases respectively, with 23 bases between them. The CDR3 runs to 17 residues. The germline CDR1 and CDR2 sequences are DFQATT and SNEGSKA (reference sequence). CDR3 amino acids: CSATRTSPGDLQETQYF. CDR3 nucleotides: TGCAGTGCTACCCGAACTAGCCCGGGAGATCTACAAGAGACCCAGTACTTC.

This clonotype was found many times. The chain combines TRBV6-6 with TRBJ2-7; D is ambiguous. Germline-derived CDR1 and CDR2 are MNHNY and SVGAGI (reference sequence). The CDR3 runs 13 residues. The ends were cut back, 3 bases at V and 5 bases at J, with 11 bases in the middle. CDR3 DNA: TGTGCCAGCAGTTATGGGCAAATCCACGAGCAGTACTTC. Its translation is CASSYGQIHEQYF.

V is TRBV20-1 and J is TRBJ2-1; 9 bases map to TRBD2. V lost 1 base and J lost 3; bases outside the gene matches: 4. The germline CDR1 and CDR2 sequences are DFQATT and SNEGSKA (reference sequence). The CDR3 has 15 residues. CDR3 DNA: TGCAGTGCTAGAGCTCTGCGGGAGGGCTACAATGAGCAGTTCTTC. Protein: CSARALREGYNEQFF.

This clonotype was detected only a few times. The chain carries TRBV5-1 and TRBJ2-2, with TRBD2 matching 7 bases. Germline loops: CDR1 SGHRS, CDR2 YFSETQ. Unmatched junction bases numbered 6, after V lost 4 bases and J lost 6 bases. The CDR3 covers 14 residues. The CDR3, as DNA: TGCGCCAGCAGCAGTCTAGCGGAAGCCGGGGAGCTGTTTTTT. Protein sequence: CASSSLAEAGELFF.

In this sample, this clonotype turned up a few times. The chain has TRBV30 and TRBJ2-7; D remains ambiguous. The V gene's germline CDR1 is GTSNPN and CDR2 SVGIG (reference sequence). The CDR3 runs to 11 residues. The ends were cut back, 5 bases at V and 2 bases at J, with 7 bases in the middle. CDR3 in amino acids: CAWGSAYEQYF. DNA for the CDR3: TGTGCCTGGGGGTCCGCCTACGAGCAGTACTTC. The full variable domain, in which reference TRBV30 and TRBJ2-7 provide the parts outside the CDR3, is SQTIHQWPATLVQPVGSPLSLECTVEGTSNPNLYWYRQAAGRGLQLLFYSVGIGQISSEVPQNLSASRPQDRQFILSSKKLLLSDSGFYLCAWGSAYEQYFGPGTRLTVT.

This clonotype has a handful of counts. The chain employs TRBV7-9 and TRBJ2-3, with TRBD2 matching over 7 bases. The trim removed 11 bases at V and 3 bases at J, leaving 8 bases unmatched. The CDR3 totals 13 residues. CDR1 is SEHNR, CDR2 FQNEAQ, per germline (reference sequence). Here the CDR3 reads CAVEGRVTDTQYF. The CDR3 nucleotides are TGTGCCGTCGAGGGGAGGGTGACAGATACGCAGTATTTT.

The V and J genes are TRBV20-1 and TRBJ2-3; the D is unclear. Germline loops: CDR1 DFQATT, CDR2 SNEGSKA (reference sequence). This CDR3 comprises 14 residues. With 6 bases removed from V and 2 bases from J, the gap between germline ends came to 15 bases. The CDR3 spells CSAIPVGFTDTQYF. DNA for the CDR3: TGCAGTGCGATCCCAGTGGGTTTCACAGATACGCAGTATTTT.

V and J are TRBV29-1 and TRBJ1-1; no clear D gene. The CDR3 runs 14 residues. Germline CDR1 SQVTM, CDR2 ANQGSEA. V lost 5 bases and J 1 base, leaving 14 bases between the germline ends. CDR3 in amino acids: CSVSMVHSNTEAFF. CDR3 nucleotide sequence: TGCAGCGTTTCCATGGTGCACTCGAACACTGAAGCTTTCTTT.

This clonotype was found a few times. The gene calls are TRBV29-1 and TRBJ1-1, with TRBD1 as a possible D gene (5 bases). This CDR3 has 13 residues. V was shortened by 6 bases and J by 0 bases, with 11 bases between the two germline ends. The V gene's germline CDR1 is SQVTM and CDR2 ANQGSEA. The CDR3 bases are TGCAGCGTCATGAGACAGATGAACACTGAAGCTTTCTTT. It is translated as CSVMRQMNTEAFF.

This clonotype was counted between two and nine times. This chain joins TRBV20-1 and TRBJ2-3; TRBD2 aligns across 13 bases. Germline CDR1 reads DFQATT; CDR2 reads SNEGSKA (reference sequence). The CDR3 is made up of 15 amino acids. The ends lost 5 bases at V and 4 bases at J; junction bases unmatched: 6. The CDR3 coding sequence is TGCAGTGCTGATTGGACTAGCGGGAGCGCAGATACGCAGTATTTT. It encodes CSADWTSGSADTQYF.

The rearrangement links TRBV13 to TRBJ2-7; no firm D call. The CDR3 is 13 residues long. V was cut by 7 bases and J by 2 bases, with 12 bases left in between. In germline, CDR1 is PRHDT, CDR2 FYEKMQ (reference sequence). CDR3 sequence: CASKVAETYEQYF. CDR3 DNA sequence: TGTGCCAGCAAGGTTGCCGAAACCTACGAGCAGTACTTC.

The chain uses TRBV2 and TRBJ2-7; 7 bases fit TRBD1. The CDR3 is made up of 16 amino acids. V lost 0 bases to trimming and J lost 3 bases; unmatched junction nucleotides: 8. CDR1 is SNHLY and CDR2 is FYNNEI in the germline V gene. The CDR3 sequence is CASSEAQGTALYEQYF. The DNA of the CDR3 is TGTGCCAGCAGTGAAGCGCAGGGGACAGCGCTCTACGAGCAGTACTTC.

This clonotype was seen repeatedly, ten times or more. This rearrangement joins TRBV6-1 to TRBJ2-1; D ambiguous. The CDR3 extends over 13 amino acids. Germline loops: CDR1 MNHNS, CDR2 SASEGT. The V end was cut by 7 bases, the J end by 4 bases, with 11 bases between. The CDR3 DNA sequence: TGTGCCAGCAAGGTCGACAATTACAATGAGCAGTTCTTC. It is translated as CASKVDNYNEQFF.

The rearrangement joins TRBV20-1 to TRBJ2-5; the match to TRBD1 covers 8 bases. Unmatched junction bases numbered 4, after V lost 5 bases and J lost 2 bases. The CDR3 covers 13 residues. Germline V gene lookup returns CDR1 DFQATT and CDR2 SNEGSKA (reference sequence). As DNA, the CDR3 is TGCAGTGCTCGACAGGGGAGACAAGAGACCCAGTACTTC. Amino acid sequence: CSARQGRQETQYF.